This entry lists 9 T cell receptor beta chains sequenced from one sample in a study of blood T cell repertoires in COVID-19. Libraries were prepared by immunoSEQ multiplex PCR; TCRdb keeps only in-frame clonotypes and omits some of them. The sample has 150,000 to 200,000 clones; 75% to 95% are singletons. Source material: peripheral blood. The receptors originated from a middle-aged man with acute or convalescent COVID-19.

Here the CDR3 DNA reads TGTGCCAGCAGCATAGACCCCGGACAGGGCTCTGGAAACACCATATATTTT. Translating gives CASSIDPGQGSGNTIYF. The chain recombines TRBV5-4 with TRBJ1-3; 8 nucleotides match TRBD1. The CDR3 is 17 amino acids. V trimming: 4 bases; J trimming: 0 bases; junction bases outside the gene matches: 9. Germline V gives CDR1 SGHNT, CDR2 YYREEE (reference sequence).

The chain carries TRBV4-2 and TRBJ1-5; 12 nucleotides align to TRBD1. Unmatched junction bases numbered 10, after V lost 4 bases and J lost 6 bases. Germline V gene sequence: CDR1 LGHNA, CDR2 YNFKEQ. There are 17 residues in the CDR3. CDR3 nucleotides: TGTGCCAGCAGCCTCATGGGACAGGGGGCGACAGGTCAGCCCCAGCATTTT. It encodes CASSLMGQGATGQPQHF.

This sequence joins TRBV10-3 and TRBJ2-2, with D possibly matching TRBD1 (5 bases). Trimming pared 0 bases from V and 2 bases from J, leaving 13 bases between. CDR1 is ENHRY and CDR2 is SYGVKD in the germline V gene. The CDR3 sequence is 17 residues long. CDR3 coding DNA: TGTGCCATCAGTGAGTCGCAGGGAACGGTAAACACCGGGGAGCTGTTTTTT. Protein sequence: CAISESQGTVNTGELFF.

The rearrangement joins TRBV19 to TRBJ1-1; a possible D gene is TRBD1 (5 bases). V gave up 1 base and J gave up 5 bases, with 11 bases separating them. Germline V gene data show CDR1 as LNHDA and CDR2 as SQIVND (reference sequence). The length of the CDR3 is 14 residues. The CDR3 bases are TGTGCCAGTAGTATAGCCAGGGTGAGGACTGAAGCTTTCTTT. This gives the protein CASSIARVRTEAFF.

In DNA form, the CDR3 reads TGTGCCAGCAGTTTTCCGCAGGGACTTGGCTATGGCTACACCTTC. It translates to CASSFPQGLGYGYTF. V usage is TRBV28 and J usage is TRBJ1-2; TRBD1 is a possible D gene (5 bases). The CDR3 spans 15 residues. Trimming left V 3 bases short and J 4 bases short, with 15 bases between. Per germline, CDR1 MDHEN and CDR2 SYDVKM.

This chain's CDR3 is CASRPTGSYEQYV. The CDR3 coding sequence is TGTGCCAGCAGGCCCACAGGGAGCTACGAGCAGTACGTC. The chain recombines TRBV27 with TRBJ2-7; D possibly corresponds to TRBD1 (6 bases). The ends were cut back, 6 bases at V and 3 bases at J, with 12 bases in the middle. CDR1 and CDR2 (germline): MNHEY, SMNVEV (reference sequence). CDR3 size: 13 residues.

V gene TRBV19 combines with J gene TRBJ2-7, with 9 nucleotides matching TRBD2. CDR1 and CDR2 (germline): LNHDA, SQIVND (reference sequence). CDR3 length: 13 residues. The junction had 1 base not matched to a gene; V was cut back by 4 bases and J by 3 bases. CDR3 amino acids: CASSRTSDYEQYF. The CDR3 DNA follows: TGTGCCAGTAGTAGGACTAGCGACTACGAGCAGTACTTC.

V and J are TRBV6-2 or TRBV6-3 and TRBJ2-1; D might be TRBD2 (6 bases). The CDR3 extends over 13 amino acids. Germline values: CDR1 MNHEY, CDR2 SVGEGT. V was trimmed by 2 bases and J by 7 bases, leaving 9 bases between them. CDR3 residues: CASSYTGGNEQFF. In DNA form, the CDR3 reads TGTGCCAGCAGTTACACTGGAGGGAATGAGCAGTTCTTC.

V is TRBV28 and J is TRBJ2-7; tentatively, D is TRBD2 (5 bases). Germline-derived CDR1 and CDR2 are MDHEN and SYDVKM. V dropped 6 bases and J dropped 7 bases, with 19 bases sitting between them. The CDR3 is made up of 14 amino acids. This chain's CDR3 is CASSRVTGVGEQYF. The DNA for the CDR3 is TGTGCCAGCAGCCGGGTTACCGGGGTGGGGGAGCAGTACTTC.